Below, 24 T cell receptor beta chains from the same sample are listed, as sequenced in a study of T cell responses to AZD1222 COVID-19 vaccine. Some clones are missing from TCRdb's copy, which holds only in-frame ones; the method was immunoSEQ multiplex PCR. The data show roughly 65,000 clones, 70% to 90% seen once. Sample: peripheral blood, taken 28 days after the second AZD1222 dose. These receptors were obtained from an adult who received the AZD1222 COVID-19 vaccine.

This chain links TRBV15 with TRBJ2-2; 7 bases agree with TRBD2. Germline V gives CDR1 LNHNV, CDR2 YYDKDF (reference sequence). This CDR3 is 19 amino acids long. Losses at the gene ends were 0 bases for V and 6 bases for J; bases not matched to a gene: 16. In DNA form, the CDR3 reads TGTGCCACCAGCAGAGATCGGCGACTAGCAGGCTCCAATTCCGGGGAGCTGTTTTTT. It yields the protein CATSRDRRLAGSNSGELFF.

The chain uses TRBV2 and TRBJ1-2; D is unresolved. The CDR3 is 13 residues long. CDR1 is SNHLY, CDR2 FYNNEI, per germline. V lost 6 bases, J lost 6 bases, and 14 bases lay in between. The CDR3 is CASSGLEPDGYTF. The CDR3 nucleotides are TGTGCCAGCAGCGGGTTGGAGCCGGATGGCTACACCTTC.

The rearrangement links TRBV10-3 to TRBJ2-7, with TRBD2 identical over 10 bases. The CDR3 runs to 15 residues. After removal of 2 bases from V and 2 bases from J, the junction contained 3 bases not matched to a gene. Looked up from germline, CDR1 is ENHRY and CDR2 is SYGVKD. DNA of the CDR3: TGTGCCATCAGTGAGCCCCTAGCGGGAGCCTACGAGCAGTACTTC. Protein sequence: CAISEPLAGAYEQYF.

This CDR3 reads CASSYGVPMNTEAFF. The CDR3 region has the DNA TGTGCCAGCAGCTACGGGGTCCCCATGAACACTGAAGCTTTCTTT. The genes are TRBV5-6 and TRBJ1-1, with D hard to call. Germline V gives CDR1 SGHDT, CDR2 YYEEEE. V shed 3 bases and J shed 0 bases, with 12 bases lying between them. The CDR3 totals 15 residues.

The chain combines TRBV24-1 with TRBJ1-3; 7 bases match TRBD1. The germline V gene has CDR1 KGHDR and CDR2 SFDVKD. The ends lost 2 bases at V and 1 base at J; junction bases unmatched: 7. This CDR3 spans 17 amino acids. The CDR3 sequence is CATSDSGQEPSGNTIYF. The CDR3 DNA sequence: TGTGCCACCAGTGATTCAGGACAGGAGCCGTCTGGAAACACCATATATTTT.

The chain couples TRBV19 to TRBJ2-1, with D possibly TRBD2 on 6 matching bases. The CDR3 has 15 amino acids. Trimming shortened V by 0 bases and J by 0 bases, and 6 bases separated the two germline ends. The V gene's germline CDR1 is LNHDA and CDR2 SQIVND (reference sequence). The CDR3 loop is CASSIELASYNEQFF. CDR3 in DNA: TGTGCCAGTAGTATAGAACTAGCCTCCTACAATGAGCAGTTCTTC.

This clone was recorded a few times. The rearrangement joins TRBV20-1 to TRBJ2-7, with a weak D call TRBD2 (5 bases). The length of the CDR3 is 11 residues. In germline, CDR1 is DFQATT, CDR2 SNEGSKA (reference sequence). Trimming took 5 bases from V and 5 from J, leaving 10 bases between them. The CDR3 DNA is TGCAGTGCTCTTGGGCGGGACGAGCAGTACTTC. Translation gives CSALGRDEQYF.

The V call is TRBV5-1, the J call TRBJ2-1; D may be TRBD2 (6 bases). With 0 bases removed from V and 10 bases from J, the gap between germline ends came to 11 bases. The CDR3 totals 13 residues. Per the germline V gene, CDR1 is SGHRS and CDR2 is YFSETQ. CDR3 loop: CASSLGRDREQFF. In nucleotides, the CDR3 is TGCGCCAGCAGCTTGGGGCGGGACCGAGAGCAGTTCTTC.

The chain uses TRBV2 and TRBJ1-1; D gene uncertain. Germline CDR1 and CDR2: SNHLY and FYNNEI. Deletions cut 6 bases from V and 0 bases from J, with 8 bases between. The CDR3 length is 13 residues. CDR3 residues: CASRAGLNTEAFF. DNA for the CDR3: TGTGCCAGCAGGGCGGGTCTGAACACTGAAGCTTTCTTT.

This clone was seen only once. V usage is TRBV25-1 and J usage is TRBJ2-3, with 7 bases that match TRBD2. The germline V gene encodes CDR1 MGHDK and CDR2 SYGVNS. This CDR3 contains 15 residues. The trim removed 3 bases at V and 5 bases at J, leaving 8 bases unmatched. CDR3 sequence reads: CASSDWSGTEDTQYF. CDR3 nucleotides: TGTGCCAGCAGTGATTGGAGCGGGACGGAAGATACGCAGTATTTT.

This rearrangement joins TRBV6-5 to TRBJ2-3; 9 nucleotides align to TRBD1. The junction had 9 bases not matched to a gene; V was cut back by 8 bases and J by 6 bases. This CDR3 comprises 14 residues. Germline CDR1 reads MNHEY; CDR2 reads SVGAGI. The CDR3 region is CASRTGVGSDTQYF. The DNA for the CDR3 is TGTGCCAGCCGGACAGGGGTCGGCTCCGATACGCAGTATTTT.

The chain uses TRBV5-8 and TRBJ2-2, with 10 bases aligning to TRBD2. This CDR3 is 19 amino acids long. After removal of 2 bases from V and 5 bases from J, the junction contained 15 bases not matched to a gene. The germline V gene has CDR1 SGHTS and CDR2 YDEGEE. CDR3 coding DNA: TGTGCCAGCAGCTTCCCTCGAGGGAGCGGGGGGGCGTCTACCGGGGAGCTGTTTTTT. This sequence encodes CASSFPRGSGGASTGELFF.

This clone was seen a single time. The chain employs TRBV15 and TRBJ2-7, with a possible D match to TRBD1 (6 bases). The CDR3 spans 17 residues. Germline CDR1 reads LNHNV; CDR2 reads YYDKDF (reference sequence). Deletions cut 0 bases from V and 4 bases from J, with 19 bases between. CDR3 DNA: TGTGCCACCAGCAGAGAAGAAGTGGGGGCATCGGGATACGAGCAGTACTTC. This translates into CATSREEVGASGYEQYF.

V and J are TRBV23-1 and TRBJ2-4; D call uncertain. TRBV23-1 is an ORF; its function is uncertain. V dropped 3 bases and J dropped 0 bases, with 12 bases sitting between them. The CDR3 is 16 residues long. The DNA of the CDR3 is TGCGCCAGCAGTCAGAGGCAGGTCCTAGCCAAAAACATTCAGTACTTC. Translating gives CASSQRQVLAKNIQYF.

The J gene is TRBJ2-2, the V gene TRBV30; D unresolved. V gave up 3 bases and J gave up 1 base, with 12 bases separating them. Germline loops: CDR1 GTSNPN, CDR2 SVGIG (reference sequence). CDR3 length: 15 amino acids. CDR3 sequence: CAWSRGVMNTGELFF. The CDR3 coding sequence is TGTGCCTGGAGCCGTGGGGTTATGAACACCGGGGAGCTGTTTTTT. The full variable domain, with the rest looked up from reference TRBV30 and TRBJ2-2, is SQTIHQWPATLVQPVGSPLSLECTVEGTSNPNLYWYRQAAGRGLQLLFYSVGIGQISSEVPQNLSASRPQDRQFILSSKKLLLSDSGFYLCAWSRGVMNTGELFFGEGSRLTVL.

The chain uses TRBV9 and TRBJ1-4, with no clear D. There are 14 residues in the CDR3. Germline CDR1 and CDR2: SGDLS and YYNGEE. Trimming removed 0 bases from V and 4 bases from J, with 7 bases in between. The CDR3 loop reads CASSVGQINEKLFF. DNA for the CDR3: TGTGCCAGCAGCGTAGGGCAGATTAATGAAAAACTGTTTTTT.

The rearrangement links TRBV10-2 to TRBJ2-7, with a weak D call TRBD1 (6 bases). The CDR3 extends over 15 amino acids. CDR1 WSHSY and CDR2 SAAADI come from the germline V gene. Trimming removed 3 bases from V and 1 base from J, with 13 bases in between. CDR3 DNA sequence: TGCGCCAGCAGTGACAGGGGAAGGGGGTCCTACGAGCAGTACTTC. Its protein product is CASSDRGRGSYEQYF.

V usage is TRBV29-1 and J usage is TRBJ1-2; possibly TRBD1 for D (6 bases). The CDR3 sequence is 11 residues long. Trimming left V 7 bases short and J 8 bases short, with 14 bases between. Looked up from germline, CDR1 is SQVTM and CDR2 is ANQGSEA. In nucleotides, the CDR3 is TGCAGCGCTCTGGACAGCCGCGGCTACACCTTC. As protein: CSALDSRGYTF. Complete variable domain (other parts from reference TRBV29-1 and TRBJ1-2): SAVISQKPSRDICQRGTSLTIQCQVDSQVTMMFWYRQQPGQSLTLIATANQGSEATYESGFVIDKFPISRPNLTFSTLTVSNMSPEDSSIYLCSALDSRGYTFGSGTRLTVV.

Written as DNA, the CDR3 is TGCGCCAGCAGCTCCATCGGAGGGGGACGGACTGAAGCTTTCTTT. Protein: CASSSIGGGRTEAFF. The V and J genes are TRBV5-1 and TRBJ1-1, with a possible D match to TRBD1 (6 bases). Germline CDR1 is SGHRS and CDR2 is YFSETQ. The CDR3 is 15 residues long. V was trimmed by 3 bases and J by 5 bases, leaving 17 bases between them.

This chain links TRBV9 with TRBJ2-1; D is unclear. The V end was cut by 0 bases, the J end by 8 bases, with 12 bases between. This CDR3 comprises 14 residues. Germline CDR1 SGDLS, CDR2 YYNGEE. The CDR3 region has the DNA TGTGCCAGCAGCGTAGTAGCAAATCACCATGAGCAGTTCTTC. This translates into CASSVVANHHEQFF.

This CDR3 reads CASSSEDRVVGYTF. CDR3 sequence (DNA): TGTGCCAGCAGTTCCGAAGACAGGGTGGTTGGCTACACCTTC. This chain joins TRBV28 and TRBJ1-2; 7 bases agree with TRBD1. Germline CDR1 reads MDHEN; CDR2 reads SYDVKM. The CDR3 length is 14 residues. Unmatched junction bases numbered 9, after V lost 4 bases and J lost 7 bases.

The chain's CDR3 is CASSIVARETQYF. CDR3 bases: TGTGCCAGCAGTATTGTAGCGAGGGAGACCCAGTACTTC. The V call is TRBV7-7, the J call TRBJ2-5; TRBD2 is a possible D gene (5 bases). Germline CDR1 reads SSHAT; CDR2 reads FNYEAQ (reference sequence). V was pared by 6 bases and J by 5 bases, with 13 bases between. The CDR3 runs 13 residues. Based on the CDR3 plus reference TRBV7-7 and TRBJ2-5, the full variable domain is GAGVSQSPRYKVTKRGQDVTLRCDPISSHATLYWYQQALGQGPEFLTYFNYEAQPDKSGLPSDRFSAERPEGSISTLTIQRTEQRDSAMYRCASSIVARETQYFGPGTRLLVL.

The chain links TRBV19 to TRBJ2-1, with TRBD2 identical over 8 bases. This CDR3 region has 15 residues. The germline V gene encodes CDR1 LNHDA and CDR2 SQIVND (reference sequence). With 5 bases clipped from V and 0 bases from J, the junction kept 3 bases outside the gene matches. The CDR3 nucleotides are TGTGCCAGTAGTCTAGCGGGCAGCTCCTACAATGAGCAGTTCTTC. As protein: CASSLAGSSYNEQFF.

This clone was seen once. The chain carries TRBV5-8 and TRBJ1-2, with TRBD1 matching over 8 bases. The V gene end was trimmed by 5 bases and the J gene end by 7 bases; junction bases not matched to a gene: 7. CDR3 length equals 13 residues. Germline values: CDR1 SGHTS, CDR2 YDEGEE. Written as DNA, the CDR3 is TGTGCCAGCAGTCCGGACAGGGATCGTGGCTACACCTTC. It yields the protein CASSPDRDRGYTF. Filled out from reference TRBV5-8 and TRBJ1-2, the complete variable domain reads EAGVTQSPTHLIKTRGQQATLRCSPISGHTSVYWYQQALGLGLQFLLWYDEGEERNRGNFPPRFSGRQFPNYSSELNVNALELEDSALYLCASSPDRDRGYTFGSGTRLTVV.